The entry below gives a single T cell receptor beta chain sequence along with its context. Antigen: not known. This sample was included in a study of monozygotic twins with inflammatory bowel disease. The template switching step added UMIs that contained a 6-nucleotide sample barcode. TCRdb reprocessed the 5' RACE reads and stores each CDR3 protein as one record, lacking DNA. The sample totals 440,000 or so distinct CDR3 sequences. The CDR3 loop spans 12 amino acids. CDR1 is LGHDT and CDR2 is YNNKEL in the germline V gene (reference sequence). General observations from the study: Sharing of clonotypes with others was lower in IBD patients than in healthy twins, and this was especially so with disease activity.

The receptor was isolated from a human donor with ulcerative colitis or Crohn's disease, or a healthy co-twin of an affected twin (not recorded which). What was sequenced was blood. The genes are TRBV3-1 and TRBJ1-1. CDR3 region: CASSLQYTEAFF.